The entry that follows covers one TCR beta chain sequence. This clonotype was seen more than once but under ten times. It has no known antigen specificity. No per-base quality is available; no much larger clone lies one base away. The library was prepared using PCR. Sequencing was carried out with an Illumina HiSeq 2500. TCR library preparation used molecular barcoding, with unique molecular identifiers applied to normalize quantification of the TCRbeta repertoire. The raw public reads went through TCRdb reprocessing: fastp at Q25, MiXCR clone calling, in-frame beta chains kept. Identical CDR3 proteins give one entry, which carries the most common genes and DNA. This sample comprises a few hundred thousand distinct CDR3 sequences, roughly a quarter of them detected only once. The ten largest clones capture under 45% of the sample. The record originates from a study of T-cell reconstitution after alpha-beta-depleted transplantation in children (dated by TCRdb to about 2016). Concerning the study at large: T-cell immune reconstitution after TCRalphabeta/CD19-depleted allogeneic hematopoietic cell transplantation in children was quantitatively tracked in the study by means of TCR repertoire profiling. The paper as a whole reports these results and caveats: In some patients, the high TCRbeta diversity seen at day 60 was put down to recipient T cells and intrathymic progenitors that had survived conditioning. Over the following months the frequencies of hyperexpanded clones went down, and after one year T-cell counts and TCRbeta diversity were mostly credited to newly produced T cells. The apparently early alphabetaT-cell count recovery about two months after transplant was reportedly dependent on only several hundred rapidly expanded clones derived from non-depleted graft cells.

The treatment or condition label here, explained by the study, means: allogeneic hematopoietic cell transplantation with graft depleted of TCRalphabeta T cells and CD19 B cells. The transplant recipients were children given TCRalphabeta/CD19-depleted allogeneic hematopoietic cell grafts. Looking up the germline V gene yields CDR1 SGHTA and CDR2 FQGTGA. The V end loses 5 bases and the J end loses 6 bases, and a stretch of 7 bases separates them. The CDR3 sequence holds 12 residues, the cysteine and phenylalanine included. The sequence is cut down to CDR3 DNA, 36 bases in frame from base 1. The V and J genes are TRBV7-3 and TRBJ2-2, with the D segment identity uncertain. The receptor's source is a boy under two years old with Wiskott-Aldrich syndrome, due to receive a stem cell transplant. The sample here was PBMCs, taken before TCRalphabeta/CD19-depleted stem cell transplant. The base sequence is TGTGCCAGCAGCATAGGGTCCGGGGAGCTGTTTTTT. It translates to CASSIGSGELFF.